These T cell receptor beta chains were read from a single sample in a study of blood T cell repertoires in COVID-19. The assay was immunoSEQ multiplex PCR, and TCRdb's table has in-frame clones only and misses some. The table has 150,000 to 200,000 clones, about four fifths seen once. What was sequenced was peripheral blood. The source is a woman between 40 and 55 years old with COVID-19, enrolled during active disease. Each CDR3 is given with its conserved first and last residue. Fields, in order: clone size, D gene, J gene, V gene, CDR3 protein, CDR3 DNA. The D gene is left open where the match is weak. Not all rows give a size; the values are once, few, many and, for expanded clones, a class.

size: NA; D: TRBD2; J: TRBJ2-3; V: TRBV7-2; CDR3: CASRPTSGVSTDTQYF; DNA: TGTGCCAGCAGACCTACTAGCGGTGTTAGCACAGATACGCAGTATTTT
size: NA; D: NA; J: TRBJ1-1; V: TRBV5-4; CDR3: CASSLDSGGEAFF; DNA: TGTGCCAGCAGCCTGGATTCGGGGGGGGAAGCTTTCTTT
size: NA; D: NA; J: TRBJ2-7; V: TRBV5-1; CDR3: CASGDPRLLDEQYF; DNA: TGCGCCAGCGGCGATCCCAGACTTCTGGACGAGCAGTACTTC
size: few; D: NA; J: TRBJ1-3; V: TRBV5-6; CDR3: CASSPGTLGGNTIYF; DNA: TGTGCCAGCAGCCCCGGGACTCTAGGCGGAAACACCATATATTTT
size: NA; D: NA; J: TRBJ1-1; V: TRBV29-1; CDR3: CSVVRGNTEAFF; DNA: TGCAGCGTTGTTAGGGGGAACACTGAAGCTTTCTTT
size: NA; D: TRBD1; J: TRBJ2-1; V: TRBV30; CDR3: CAWNRQGTAYNEQFF; DNA: TGTGCCTGGAACCGGCAAGGGACAGCGTACAATGAGCAGTTCTTC
size: NA; D: NA; J: TRBJ2-3; V: TRBV7-2; CDR3: CASSAIPSTDTQYF; DNA: TGTGCCAGCAGCGCTATTCCTAGCACAGATACGCAGTATTTT
size: few; D: NA; J: TRBJ2-1; V: TRBV6-5; CDR3: CASSFVRDYNEQFF; DNA: TGTGCCAGCAGTTTCGTTCGGGATTACAATGAGCAGTTCTTC
size: NA; D: NA; J: TRBJ1-3; V: TRBV10-3; CDR3: CAISAFGSGNTIYF; DNA: TGTGCCATCAGTGCTTTCGGTTCTGGAAACACCATATATTTT
size: NA; D: NA; J: TRBJ2-3; V: TRBV29-1; CDR3: CSVEGLVATDTQYF; DNA: TGCAGCGTTGAAGGGCTTGTGGCCACAGATACGCAGTATTTT
size: many; D: NA; J: TRBJ1-6; V: TRBV7-3; CDR3: CASSLRRDSPLHF; DNA: TGTGCCAGCAGCTTAAGGCGGGATTCACCCCTCCACTTT
size: once; D: NA; J: TRBJ2-5; V: TRBV28; CDR3: CASSTHSNQETQYF; DNA: TGTGCCAGCAGTACCCACAGTAACCAAGAGACCCAGTACTTC
size: NA; D: NA; J: TRBJ2-5; V: TRBV6-5; CDR3: CASSSRQETQYF; DNA: TGTGCCAGCAGTTCGAGACAAGAGACCCAGTACTTC
size: NA; D: TRBD2; J: TRBJ2-2; V: TRBV4-2; CDR3: CASSQGLGDTGELFF; DNA: TGTGCCAGCAGCCAGGGACTAGGAGACACCGGGGAGCTGTTTTTT
size: NA; D: TRBD2; J: TRBJ2-2; V: TRBV5-4; CDR3: CASSLAWGGRLAPNTGELFF; DNA: TGTGCCAGCAGCTTGGCATGGGGGGGGAGGCTAGCGCCGAACACCGGGGAGCTGTTTTTT
size: few; D: TRBD1; J: TRBJ1-2; V: TRBV2; CDR3: CASSRTGEYGYTF; DNA: TGTGCCAGCAGCCGGACAGGGGAGTATGGCTACACCTTC
size: NA; D: TRBD2; J: TRBJ2-2; V: TRBV10-2; CDR3: CASRGLAGTTGELFF; DNA: TGCGCCAGCAGGGGACTAGCGGGAACCACCGGGGAGCTGTTTTTT
size: few; D: NA; J: TRBJ2-3; V: TRBV13; CDR3: CASSLRVTDTQYF; DNA: TGTGCCAGCAGCCTCCGGGTCACAGATACGCAGTATTTT
size: NA; D: NA; J: TRBJ2-7; V: TRBV6-5; CDR3: CASMRREGTSYEQYF; DNA: TGTGCCAGCATGCGGAGGGAAGGGACCTCCTACGAGCAGTACTTC
size: NA; D: NA; J: TRBJ1-2; V: TRBV28; CDR3: CASSLSTGLQHYGYTF; DNA: TGTGCCAGCAGTTTATCCACAGGGTTGCAACACTATGGCTACACCTTC
size: NA; D: TRBD1; J: TRBJ1-2; V: TRBV29-1; CDR3: CSVKPDRVQHGYTF; DNA: TGCAGCGTTAAACCGGACAGGGTACAGCATGGCTACACCTTC
size: NA; D: NA; J: TRBJ2-1; V: TRBV5-1; CDR3: CASSLSTVGPNEQFF; DNA: TGCGCCAGCAGCTTGAGTACCGTCGGTCCGAATGAGCAGTTCTTC
size: once; D: NA; J: TRBJ1-4; V: TRBV9; CDR3: CASSSSGVVAEKLFF; DNA: TGTGCCAGCAGCTCATCGGGGGTAGTTGCTGAAAAACTGTTTTTT
size: NA; D: NA; J: TRBJ2-1; V: TRBV6-1; CDR3: CASSEGNSGPEKQFF; DNA: TGTGCCAGCAGTGAAGGTAACAGCGGCCCCGAGAAGCAGTTCTTC
size: NA; D: NA; J: TRBJ1-1; V: TRBV29-1; CDR3: CSVEPGYTEAFF; DNA: TGCAGCGTTGAGCCGGGGTACACTGAAGCTTTCTTT
size: NA; D: TRBD1; J: TRBJ2-3; V: TRBV7-8; CDR3: CASSLELDRTEDTQYF; DNA: TGTGCCAGCAGCTTAGAACTGGACAGGACAGAAGATACGCAGTATTTT
size: NA; D: TRBD2; J: TRBJ2-7; V: TRBV19; CDR3: CASSNRTSGRFHYEQYF; DNA: TGTGCCAGTAGTAACCGGACTAGCGGGAGGTTCCACTACGAGCAGTACTTC
size: NA; D: NA; J: TRBJ2-7; V: TRBV19; CDR3: CASMGGASYEQYF; DNA: TGTGCCAGTATGGGCGGGGCCTCCTACGAGCAGTACTTC
size: NA; D: NA; J: TRBJ2-7; V: TRBV7-9; CDR3: CASSLRQAQNYEQYF; DNA: TGTGCCAGCAGCTTAAGGCAGGCCCAGAATTACGAGCAGTACTTC
size: NA; D: NA; J: TRBJ1-6; V: TRBV19; CDR3: CASSSTGPYNSPLHF; DNA: TGTGCCAGTAGTTCGACTGGTCCCTATAATTCACCCCTCCACTTT
size: NA; D: NA; J: TRBJ1-5; V: TRBV28; CDR3: CASSFTGSSNQPQHF; DNA: TGTGCCAGCAGTTTCACGGGGTCGAGCAATCAGCCCCAGCATTTT
size: NA; D: NA; J: TRBJ2-1; V: TRBV3-1/TRBV3-2; CDR3: CASSQERVANEQFF; DNA: TGTGCCAGCAGCCAAGAAAGGGTAGCGAATGAGCAGTTCTTC
size: NA; D: NA; J: TRBJ2-3; V: TRBV14; CDR3: CASSQKRQASPPDTQYF; DNA: TGTGCCAGCAGCCAAAAGCGGCAGGCATCCCCCCCAGATACGCAGTATTTT
size: NA; D: NA; J: TRBJ1-1; V: TRBV14; CDR3: CASSQEGEGMDTEAFF; DNA: TGTGCCAGCAGCCAAGAAGGGGAGGGGATGGACACTGAAGCTTTCTTT
size: NA; D: TRBD1; J: TRBJ1-2; V: TRBV27; CDR3: CASSLSTGQGLYYGYTF; DNA: TGTGCCAGCAGTTTATCGACGGGACAGGGGCTTTACTATGGCTACACCTTC
size: NA; D: TRBD1; J: TRBJ2-6; V: TRBV5-5; CDR3: CASSPRDRGAGANVLTF; DNA: TGTGCCAGCAGTCCCCGGGACAGGGGAGCTGGGGCCAACGTCCTGACTTTC
size: NA; D: NA; J: TRBJ2-3; V: TRBV7-6; CDR3: CASSLGTASDTQYF; DNA: TGTGCCAGCAGCTTAGGGACTGCCTCAGATACGCAGTATTTT
size: NA; D: NA; J: TRBJ2-2; V: TRBV3-1/TRBV3-2; CDR3: CASSQGFGTGELFF; DNA: TGTGCCAGCAGCCAAGGCTTCGGGACCGGGGAGCTGTTTTTT
size: NA; D: NA; J: TRBJ2-1; V: TRBV7-3; CDR3: CASSSERAPYNEQFF; DNA: TGTGCCAGCAGCTCCGAGCGGGCACCCTACAATGAGCAGTTCTTC
size: many; D: TRBD1; J: TRBJ1-5; V: TRBV28; CDR3: CASSVHRGHQPQHF; DNA: TGTGCCAGCAGCGTGCACAGGGGACATCAGCCCCAGCATTTT
size: NA; D: NA; J: TRBJ1-4; V: TRBV30; CDR3: CAWRGLAGAKLFF; DNA: TGTGCCTGGAGGGGGCTGGCAGGGGCTAAGCTGTTTTTT
size: NA; D: NA; J: TRBJ1-3; V: TRBV18; CDR3: CASSPDSSGNTIYF; DNA: TGTGCCAGCTCCCCGGACAGCTCTGGAAACACCATATATTTT
size: NA; D: NA; J: TRBJ1-5; V: TRBV7-2; CDR3: CASSLAGEQPQHF; DNA: TGTGCCAGCAGCTTAGCAGGAGAGCAGCCCCAGCATTTT
size: NA; D: NA; J: TRBJ1-2; V: TRBV12-3/TRBV12-4; CDR3: CASTPSGGDYTF; DNA: TGTGCCAGCACTCCCTCGGGGGGTGACTACACCTTC
size: NA; D: TRBD2; J: TRBJ2-3; V: TRBV28; CDR3: CASSLGVSGSTDTQYF; DNA: TGTGCCAGCAGTTTAGGGGTTAGCGGGAGTACAGATACGCAGTATTTT
size: NA; D: NA; J: TRBJ1-3; V: TRBV5-6; CDR3: CASSLYRPKGEDF; DNA: TGTGCCAGCAGCCTATACAGACCCAAGGGAGAGGATTTT
size: NA; D: NA; J: TRBJ2-2; V: TRBV27; CDR3: CASSRRDFTGELFF; DNA: TGTGCCAGCAGCCGCCGGGACTTCACCGGGGAGCTGTTTTTT